The rows below give T cell receptor beta chains drawn from one sample of a study of blood T cell repertoires in COVID-19. The data were produced by immunoSEQ multiplex PCR, yet TCRdb's version contains in-frame clones alone and is incomplete. The sample yields under 300,000 clones, about 89% seen once. Specimen: peripheral blood. The receptors stem from a man aged 50 or older with acute or convalescent COVID-19. Both conserved end residues are part of each CDR3. The order of the fields is D gene, V gene, J gene, clone size, CDR3 protein, CDR3 DNA. The D gene is left open where the match is weak. Some rows mark clone size as missing; the rest say once, few, many or name a class of expanded clone.

d_gene: -; v_gene: TRBV5-5; j_gene: TRBJ2-6; abundance: -; CDR3aa: CASSITGWGDSGANVLTF; CDR3nt: TGTGCCAGCAGCATCACAGGGTGGGGTGACTCTGGGGCCAACGTCCTGACTTTC
d_gene: -; v_gene: TRBV21-1; j_gene: TRBJ2-1; abundance: few; CDR3aa: CASNAAGSSGEQFF; CDR3nt: TGTGCCAGCAACGCCGCCGGGTCCAGTGGTGAGCAGTTCTTC
d_gene: -; v_gene: TRBV2; j_gene: TRBJ2-5; abundance: -; CDR3aa: CASSEARSETQYF; CDR3nt: TGTGCCAGCAGTGAAGCGCGGTCAGAGACCCAGTACTTC
d_gene: -; v_gene: TRBV18; j_gene: TRBJ1-1; abundance: -; CDR3aa: CASSPEEEGFGTEAFF; CDR3nt: TGTGCCAGCTCCCCGGAGGAGGAAGGGTTTGGGACTGAAGCTTTCTTT
d_gene: TRBD1; v_gene: TRBV2; j_gene: TRBJ1-2; abundance: -; CDR3aa: CARWRTGQTGYTF; CDR3nt: TGTGCCCGATGGCGGACAGGGCAGACGGGCTACACCTTC
d_gene: TRBD1; v_gene: TRBV19; j_gene: TRBJ1-2; abundance: once; CDR3aa: CASMPGQGGYGYTF; CDR3nt: TGTGCCAGTATGCCGGGACAGGGGGGCTATGGCTACACCTTC
d_gene: -; v_gene: TRBV18; j_gene: TRBJ1-1; abundance: -; CDR3aa: CASSPEIVNTEAFF; CDR3nt: TGTGCCAGCTCACCAGAAATAGTGAACACTGAAGCTTTCTTT
d_gene: -; v_gene: TRBV19; j_gene: TRBJ1-2; abundance: -; CDR3aa: CASSIEGLARGYYGYTF; CDR3nt: TGTGCCAGTAGTATAGAAGGTTTGGCAAGGGGATACTATGGCTACACCTTC
d_gene: -; v_gene: TRBV27; j_gene: TRBJ2-3; abundance: -; CDR3aa: CASSYGPSRGTQYF; CDR3nt: TGTGCCAGCAGTTACGGGCCCTCAAGGGGTACGCAGTATTTT
d_gene: -; v_gene: TRBV9; j_gene: TRBJ2-5; abundance: -; CDR3aa: CASSVDISKEETQYF; CDR3nt: TGTGCCAGCAGCGTGGACATCTCAAAAGAAGAGACCCAGTACTTC
d_gene: -; v_gene: TRBV3-1/TRBV3-2; j_gene: TRBJ2-3; abundance: -; CDR3aa: CASSQERNTDTQYF; CDR3nt: TGTGCCAGCAGCCAAGAGAGGAACACAGATACGCAGTATTTT
d_gene: -; v_gene: TRBV12-3/TRBV12-4; j_gene: TRBJ2-2; abundance: -; CDR3aa: CASNGGTGELFF; CDR3nt: TGTGCCAGCAACGGCGGAACCGGGGAGCTGTTTTTT
d_gene: TRBD2; v_gene: TRBV11-3; j_gene: TRBJ2-5; abundance: -; CDR3aa: CASSSRGGQETQYF; CDR3nt: TGTGCCAGCAGCTCCCGGGGGGGCCAAGAGACCCAGTACTTC
d_gene: -; v_gene: TRBV7-2; j_gene: TRBJ2-1; abundance: -; CDR3aa: CASSFAPIGGIEQFF; CDR3nt: TGTGCCAGCAGCTTCGCTCCTATAGGGGGAATAGAGCAGTTCTTC
d_gene: TRBD1; v_gene: TRBV19; j_gene: TRBJ1-1; abundance: -; CDR3aa: CASSTPTGWRTEAFF; CDR3nt: TGTGCCAGTAGTACGCCGACAGGGTGGAGGACTGAAGCTTTCTTT
d_gene: -; v_gene: TRBV5-3; j_gene: TRBJ1-5; abundance: -; CDR3aa: CARNLYRGSNQPQHF; CDR3nt: TGTGCCAGAAACCTATATCGGGGGAGCAATCAGCCCCAGCATTTT
d_gene: -; v_gene: TRBV11-2; j_gene: TRBJ1-6; abundance: -; CDR3aa: CASSLGGGLRSPLHF; CDR3nt: TGTGCCAGCAGCTTAGGGGGAGGGCTCAGGTCACCCCTCCACTTT
d_gene: TRBD1; v_gene: TRBV27; j_gene: TRBJ2-2; abundance: -; CDR3aa: CASSLQGANTGELFF; CDR3nt: TGTGCCAGCAGTTTACAGGGGGCCAACACCGGGGAGCTGTTTTTT
d_gene: TRBD1; v_gene: TRBV11-1; j_gene: TRBJ2-7; abundance: few; CDR3aa: CASSIGQGTSREQYF; CDR3nt: TGTGCCAGCAGCATAGGACAGGGGACCTCACGCGAGCAGTACTTC
d_gene: -; v_gene: TRBV12-3/TRBV12-4; j_gene: TRBJ1-2; abundance: -; CDR3aa: CASTDSREGYTF; CDR3nt: TGTGCCAGCACCGATTCCAGGGAAGGCTACACCTTC
d_gene: TRBD1; v_gene: TRBV19; j_gene: TRBJ1-5; abundance: once; CDR3aa: CASTTTGGGPQHF; CDR3nt: TGTGCCAGTACCACCACAGGGGGGGGGCCCCAGCATTTT
d_gene: -; v_gene: TRBV4-1; j_gene: TRBJ1-6; abundance: -; CDR3aa: CASSQVRGWGGPLHF; CDR3nt: TGCGCCAGCAGCCAAGTCAGGGGCTGGGGGGGACCCCTCCACTTT
d_gene: TRBD1; v_gene: TRBV18; j_gene: TRBJ2-7; abundance: once; CDR3aa: CASSPGTDPSYEQYF; CDR3nt: TGTGCCAGCTCACCGGGGACAGACCCTTCCTACGAGCAGTACTTC
d_gene: TRBD1; v_gene: TRBV4-1; j_gene: TRBJ2-7; abundance: -; CDR3aa: CASSQFLGQPYF; CDR3nt: TGCGCCAGCAGCCAATTCTTGGGACAGCCGTACTTC
d_gene: TRBD2; v_gene: TRBV3-1/TRBV3-2; j_gene: TRBJ2-5; abundance: -; CDR3aa: CASSQGMGLAEETQYF; CDR3nt: TGTGCCAGCAGCCAAGGAATGGGACTAGCGGAAGAGACCCAGTACTTC
d_gene: TRBD1; v_gene: TRBV18; j_gene: TRBJ1-5; abundance: -; CDR3aa: CASSPGQGGSNQPQHF; CDR3nt: TGTGCCAGCTCACCCGGACAGGGTGGGAGCAATCAGCCCCAGCATTTT
d_gene: TRBD1; v_gene: TRBV29-1; j_gene: TRBJ1-6; abundance: -; CDR3aa: CSARQGNSPLHF; CDR3nt: TGCAGCGCCCGACAGGGGAATTCACCCCTCCACTTT
d_gene: -; v_gene: TRBV27; j_gene: TRBJ2-2; abundance: -; CDR3aa: CASSLIAANTGELFF; CDR3nt: TGTGCCAGCAGTTTAATAGCGGCGAACACCGGGGAGCTGTTTTTT
d_gene: TRBD1; v_gene: TRBV11-1; j_gene: TRBJ2-3; abundance: -; CDR3aa: CASSLNDRGTDTQYF; CDR3nt: TGTGCCAGCAGCCTGAACGACAGGGGCACAGATACGCAGTATTTT
d_gene: -; v_gene: TRBV30; j_gene: TRBJ1-3; abundance: -; CDR3aa: CAWSRGGTGNTIYF; CDR3nt: TGTGCCTGGAGCCGTGGGGGGACGGGAAACACCATATATTTT
d_gene: TRBD1; v_gene: TRBV30; j_gene: TRBJ1-5; abundance: -; CDR3aa: CAWAGQGRQPQHF; CDR3nt: TGTGCCTGGGCGGGACAGGGGCGGCAGCCCCAGCATTTT
d_gene: TRBD2; v_gene: TRBV19; j_gene: TRBJ2-5; abundance: -; CDR3aa: CASSIPNLAGGISETQYF; CDR3nt: TGTGCCAGTAGTATACCCAATCTAGCGGGGGGGATCTCGGAGACCCAGTACTTC
d_gene: TRBD1; v_gene: TRBV9; j_gene: TRBJ1-5; abundance: -; CDR3aa: CASSLGTGFNQPQHF; CDR3nt: TGTGCCAGCAGCTTGGGGACAGGCTTCAATCAGCCCCAGCATTTT
d_gene: TRBD1; v_gene: TRBV14; j_gene: TRBJ1-2; abundance: few; CDR3aa: CASSQLDRALTF; CDR3nt: TGTGCCAGCAGCCAACTGGACAGGGCCCTTACCTTC
d_gene: TRBD1; v_gene: TRBV7-6; j_gene: TRBJ1-1; abundance: -; CDR3aa: CASSMDRGQGTEAFF; CDR3nt: TGTGCCAGCAGCATGGACAGGGGGCAGGGTACTGAAGCTTTCTTT
d_gene: -; v_gene: TRBV5-1; j_gene: TRBJ1-1; abundance: -; CDR3aa: CASSLEAGNTEAFF; CDR3nt: TGCGCCAGCAGCTTGGAGGCGGGTAACACTGAAGCTTTCTTT
d_gene: -; v_gene: TRBV6-1; j_gene: TRBJ1-1; abundance: -; CDR3aa: CASSDDLRSTGRNTEAFF; CDR3nt: TGTGCCAGCAGTGATGATTTAAGGTCGACGGGGAGGAACACTGAAGCTTTCTTT
d_gene: -; v_gene: TRBV18; j_gene: TRBJ1-5; abundance: -; CDR3aa: CASSPMGGGKIQPQHF; CDR3nt: TGTGCCAGCTCGCCAATGGGGGGGGGCAAGATACAGCCCCAGCATTTT
d_gene: TRBD1; v_gene: TRBV5-6; j_gene: TRBJ2-5; abundance: -; CDR3aa: CASSLGDSQETQYF; CDR3nt: TGTGCCAGCAGCTTGGGGGACAGCCAAGAGACCCAGTACTTC
d_gene: -; v_gene: TRBV10-1; j_gene: TRBJ2-1; abundance: -; CDR3aa: CASSESAYPYNEQFF; CDR3nt: TGCGCCAGCAGTGAAAGTGCGTATCCCTACAATGAGCAGTTCTTC
d_gene: -; v_gene: TRBV10-3; j_gene: TRBJ2-3; abundance: -; CDR3aa: CATNKQGTDTQYF; CDR3nt: TGTGCCACCAACAAACAGGGAACAGATACGCAGTATTTT
d_gene: -; v_gene: TRBV7-2; j_gene: TRBJ2-3; abundance: -; CDR3aa: CASSRDGTGTDTQYF; CDR3nt: TGTGCCAGCAGTAGAGATGGGACTGGCACAGATACGCAGTATTTT